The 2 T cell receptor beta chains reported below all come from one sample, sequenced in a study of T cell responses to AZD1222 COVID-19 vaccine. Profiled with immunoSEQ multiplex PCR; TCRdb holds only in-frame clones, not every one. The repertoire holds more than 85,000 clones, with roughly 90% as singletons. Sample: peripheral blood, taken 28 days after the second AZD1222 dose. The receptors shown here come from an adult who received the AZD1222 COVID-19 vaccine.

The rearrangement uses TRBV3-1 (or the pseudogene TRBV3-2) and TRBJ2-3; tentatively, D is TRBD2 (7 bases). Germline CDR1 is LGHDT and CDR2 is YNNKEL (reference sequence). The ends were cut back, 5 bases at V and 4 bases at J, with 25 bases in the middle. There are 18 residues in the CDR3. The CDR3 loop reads CASSKGGVGVTFSDTQYF. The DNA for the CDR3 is TGTGCCAGCAGCAAAGGGGGGGTCGGGGTCACTTTTTCAGATACGCAGTATTTT.

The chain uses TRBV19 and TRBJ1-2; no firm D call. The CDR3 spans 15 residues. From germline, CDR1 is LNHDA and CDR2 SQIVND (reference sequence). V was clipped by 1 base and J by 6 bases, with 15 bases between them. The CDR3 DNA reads TGTGCCAGTAGTATAGCCCCGGGGAGGGCGGATGGCTACACCTTC. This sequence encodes CASSIAPGRADGYTF.